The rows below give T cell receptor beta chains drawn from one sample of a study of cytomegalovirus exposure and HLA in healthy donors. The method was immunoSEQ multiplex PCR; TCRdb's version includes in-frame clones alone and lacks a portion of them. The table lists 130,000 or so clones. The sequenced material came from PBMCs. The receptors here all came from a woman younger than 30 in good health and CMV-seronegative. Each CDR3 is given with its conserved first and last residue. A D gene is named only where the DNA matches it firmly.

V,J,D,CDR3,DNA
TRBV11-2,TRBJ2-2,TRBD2,CASSLRGLAGVGTGELFF,TGTGCCAGCAGCTTACGGGGACTAGCGGGAGTCGGTACCGGGGAGCTGTTTTTT
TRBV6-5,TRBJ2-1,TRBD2,CASRAPSGPYNEQFF,TGTGCCAGCAGAGCTCCTAGCGGGCCCTACAATGAGCAGTTCTTC
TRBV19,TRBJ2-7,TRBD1,CASSHYGQQGGYSYEQYF,TGTGCCAGTAGTCATTATGGACAACAGGGGGGATACTCCTACGAGCAGTACTTC
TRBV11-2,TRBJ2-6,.,CASSLVFGANVLTF,TGTGCCAGCAGCTTAGTATTCGGGGCCAACGTCCTGACTTTC
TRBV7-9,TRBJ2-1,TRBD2,CASSTFGGSSYNEQFF,TGTGCCAGCAGCACCTTCGGGGGGAGCTCCTACAATGAGCAGTTCTTC
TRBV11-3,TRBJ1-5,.,CASSPTVGNQPQHF,TGTGCCAGCAGCCCGACAGTCGGCAATCAGCCCCAGCATTTT
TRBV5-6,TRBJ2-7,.,CASSDTGTQYEQYF,TGTGCCAGCAGCGACACCGGGACACAATACGAGCAGTACTTC
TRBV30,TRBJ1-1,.,CAWRQNAEAFF,TGTGCCTGGAGACAGAACGCTGAAGCTTTCTTT
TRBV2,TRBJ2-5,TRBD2,CASTAGAETQYF,TGTGCCAGCACAGCGGGAGCAGAGACCCAGTACTTC
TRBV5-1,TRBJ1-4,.,CASSLGAATNEKLFF,TGCGCCAGCAGCTTGGGGGCAGCAACTAATGAAAAACTGTTTTTT
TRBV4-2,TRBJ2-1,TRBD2,CASSPGLGGGNEQFF,TGTGCCAGCAGCCCGGGACTAGGGGGGGGGAATGAGCAGTTCTTC
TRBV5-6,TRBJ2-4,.,CASSGLTGLAKNIQYF,TGTGCCAGCAGCGGCCTCACAGGGTTAGCCAAAAACATTCAGTACTTC
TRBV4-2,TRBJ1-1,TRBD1,CASAGTGRTEAFF,TGTGCCAGCGCCGGGACAGGGCGCACTGAAGCTTTCTTT
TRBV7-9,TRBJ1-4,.,CASSLLATNEKLFF,TGTGCCAGCAGCCTACTTGCAACTAATGAAAAACTGTTTTTT
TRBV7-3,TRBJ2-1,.,CASSLRGAPYNEQFF,TGTGCCAGCAGCTTACGGGGGGCCCCCTACAATGAGCAGTTCTTC
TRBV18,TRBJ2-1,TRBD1,CASSPYPPGQGSYNEQFF,TGTGCCAGCTCACCCTACCCACCGGGACAGGGATCCTACAATGAGCAGTTCTTC
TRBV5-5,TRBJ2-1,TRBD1,CASSAYRGQDEQFF,TGTGCCAGCAGCGCGTACAGGGGTCAGGATGAGCAGTTCTTC
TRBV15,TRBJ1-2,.,CATSPGSSGEYYGYTF,TGTGCCACCAGTCCTGGTTCGTCAGGGGAGTACTATGGCTACACCTTC